Below are 8 T cell receptor beta chains sequenced from a single sample in a study of blood T cell repertoires in COVID-19. Only in-frame clones appear in the TCRdb table, and some are missing; sequencing was by immunoSEQ multiplex PCR. The profile shows some 300,000 clones, roughly 90% of them singletons. The sequenced material came from PBMCs or T cells enriched from blood (not recorded which). Receptors were obtained from a young woman who had recovered from COVID-19.

This sequence joins TRBV7-2 and TRBJ2-1; D ambiguous. Deletions cut 5 bases from V and 8 bases from J, with 7 bases between. CDR3 length: 11 amino acids. Germline assignment: CDR1 SGHTA and CDR2 FQGNSA. This CDR3 is CASSPTYEQFF. The CDR3 nucleotides are TGTGCCAGCAGCCCGACATATGAGCAGTTCTTC. Filled out from reference TRBV7-2 and TRBJ2-1, the complete variable domain reads GAGVSQSPSNKVTEKGKDVELRCDPISGHTALYWYRQSLGQGLEFLIYFQGNSAPDKSGLPSDRFSAERTGGSVSTLTIQRTQQEDSAVYLCASSPTYEQFFGPGTRLTVL.

This chain links TRBV6-5 with TRBJ2-7; D call uncertain. The V and J ends lost 2 bases and 2 bases respectively, with 10 bases between them. Germline loops: CDR1 MNHEY, CDR2 SVGAGI. This CDR3 has 14 amino acids. Here the CDR3 reads CASSYDTGAYEQYF. The CDR3, as DNA: TGTGCCAGCAGTTACGATACCGGTGCCTACGAGCAGTACTTC.

The CDR3 is CASSVGPSSPGELFF. The CDR3 DNA follows: TGTGCCAGCAGCGTAGGGCCCTCTAGCCCCGGGGAGCTGTTTTTT. The gene calls are TRBV9 and TRBJ2-2, with a weak D call TRBD2 (5 bases). Germline values: CDR1 SGDLS, CDR2 YYNGEE. V shed 0 bases and J shed 6 bases, with 12 bases lying between them. The CDR3 spans 15 residues.

The rearrangement uses TRBV18 and TRBJ2-7; tentative D call: TRBD1 (6 bases). Germline lookup yields CDR1 KGHSH and CDR2 LQKENI. V dropped 1 base and J dropped 5 bases, with 15 bases sitting between them. This CDR3 spans 15 amino acids. The CDR3 loop is CASSPQNSGVHEQYF. Written as DNA, the CDR3 is TGTGCCAGCTCACCACAAAATTCAGGGGTCCACGAGCAGTACTTC. The complete variable domain, with remaining parts taken from reference TRBV18 and TRBJ2-7, reads NAGVMQNPRHLVRRRGQEARLRCSPMKGHSHVYWYRQLPEEGLKFMVYLQKENIIDESGMPKERFSAEFPKEGPSILRIQQVVRGDSAAYFCASSPQNSGVHEQYFGPGTRLTVT.

V and J are TRBV6-4 and TRBJ1-5; D not resolved. Germline CDR1 is MRHNA and CDR2 is SNTAGT. This CDR3 is 19 amino acids long. V was clipped by 0 bases and J by 3 bases, with 21 bases between them. The CDR3 DNA follows: TGTGCCAGCAGTGACTCGATTGGCCCTACGCGAGGGTCCAATCAGCCCCAGCATTTT. The encoded protein is CASSDSIGPTRGSNQPQHF.

J is TRBJ1-5 and V is TRBV6-5, with D uncertain. V was pared by 2 bases and J by 7 bases, with 12 bases between. Germline V lookup: CDR1 MNHEY, CDR2 SVGAGI. CDR3 size: 14 residues. This chain's CDR3 is CASSYSGLEQPQHF. CDR3 nucleotides: TGTGCCAGCAGTTACAGTGGGCTCGAGCAGCCCCAGCATTTT.

The CDR3 sequence is CASSYSTSQETQYF. Written as DNA, the CDR3 is TGTGCCAGCAGTTACTCGACATCGCAGGAGACCCAGTACTTC. The chain carries TRBV6-5 and TRBJ2-5, with D unresolved. Per germline, CDR1 MNHEY and CDR2 SVGAGI. V was trimmed by 0 bases and J by 5 bases, leaving 10 bases between them. This CDR3 spans 14 amino acids.

The DNA of the CDR3 is TGCGCCAGCAGCTTGGCAGGGACAGGGAACGAGCAGTACTTC. It translates to CASSLAGTGNEQYF. The chain employs TRBV5-1 and TRBJ2-7; 9 bases match TRBD1. Trimming removed 0 bases from V and 5 bases from J; junction bases left unmatched: 3. The CDR3 runs 14 residues. From germline, CDR1 is SGHRS and CDR2 YFSETQ.